This entry lists 14 T cell receptor beta chains sequenced from one sample in a study of T cell repertoires in cytomegalovirus infection. TCRdb reanalysed the reads using MiXCR and keeps one entry per CDR3 protein. The sample lists roughly 320,000 distinct CDR3 sequences; over 7.5% were seen once. The material sequenced was PBMCs. These TCRs come from a human donor in good health (CMV status not recorded). Some clones in this sample may be carry-over from other donors' samples.

The chain has TRBV4-1 and TRBJ1-5; D possibly corresponds to TRBD1 (6 bases). The CDR3 is 14 residues long. From germline, CDR1 is MGHRA and CDR2 YSYEKL. The V end lost 2 bases, the J end lost 4 bases, and 9 bases lay between the germline ends. The CDR3 reads CASSQWTANQPQHF. CDR3 bases: TGCGCCAGCAGCCAATGGACAGCAAATCAGCCCCAGCATTTT.

This clonotype turned up a few times. J is TRBJ2-7 and V is TRBV2; 7 positions match TRBD1. The CDR3 is 15 residues long. After removal of 3 bases from V and 3 bases from J, the junction contained 8 bases not matched to a gene. CDR1 is SNHLY, CDR2 FYNNEI, per germline. DNA for the CDR3: TGTGCCAGCAGTGATCGGGGAACAGGGGTCTACGAGCAGTACTTC. This translates into CASSDRGTGVYEQYF.

This clonotype was observed a handful of times. V gene TRBV19 combines with J gene TRBJ2-4; 10 bases align to TRBD1. CDR1 is LNHDA and CDR2 is SQIVND in the germline V gene (reference sequence). The V gene end was trimmed by 4 bases and the J gene end by 5 bases; junction bases not matched to a gene: 5. The CDR3 loop spans 15 amino acids. This CDR3 reads CASSSWGTGENIQYF. DNA for the CDR3: TGTGCCAGTAGTAGCTGGGGGACAGGGGAAAACATTCAGTACTTC.

This clonotype was detected many times. This chain connects TRBV7-6 to TRBJ2-2; no clear D. The CDR3 consists of 11 residues. V lost 6 bases to trimming and J lost 6 bases, with 5 bases between them. Germline CDR1 reads SGHVS; CDR2 reads FNYEAQ. The CDR3, as DNA: TGTGCCAGCAGTCACTCCGGGGAGCTGTTTTTT. This codes for CASSHSGELFF.

This clonotype was counted ten times or more. V and J are TRBV20-1 and TRBJ2-1, with a possible D match to TRBD1 (5 bases). V was clipped by 5 bases and J by 4 bases, with 15 bases between them. The CDR3 runs to 14 residues. The V gene's germline CDR1 is DFQATT and CDR2 SNEGSKA (reference sequence). The CDR3 loop reads CSAPEGAEYNEQFF. Written as DNA, the CDR3 is TGCAGTGCTCCCGAAGGGGCGGAGTACAATGAGCAGTTCTTC.

This clonotype has only a few counts. The CDR3 DNA sequence: TGTGCCAGCAGTTACGTGGGAGATGTCTCCTACAATGAGCAGTTCTTC. Translation gives CASSYVGDVSYNEQFF. The chain links TRBV6-2 or TRBV6-3 to TRBJ2-1; D might be TRBD2 (5 bases). Trimming took 2 bases from V and 0 from J, leaving 11 bases between them. Germline CDR1 and CDR2: MNHEY and SVGEGT. The CDR3 totals 16 residues.

There are many counts of this clonotype. J is TRBJ2-2 and V is TRBV19, with 16 bases lining up with TRBD2. Trimming at V came to 7 bases and at J to 5 bases, leaving 7 bases not matched to a gene. Germline CDR1 is LNHDA and CDR2 is SQIVND (reference sequence). This CDR3 contains 17 residues. The CDR3 nucleotides read TGTGCCAGTAAACCGGGACTAGCGGGAGGGTGGACCGGGGAGCTGTTTTTT. Translated, it gives CASKPGLAGGWTGELFF.

This clonotype was observed a few times. The chain has TRBV12-3 or TRBV12-4 and TRBJ1-2; D ambiguous. The V and J ends lost 6 bases and 5 bases respectively, with 16 bases between them. The CDR3 runs 14 residues. The CDR3 protein is CASSRTGGLYGYTF. In DNA form, the CDR3 reads TGTGCCAGCAGCCGGACGGGTGGACTTTATGGCTACACCTTC.

There are a few counts of this clonotype. The chain recombines TRBV12-5 with TRBJ2-1, with TRBD2 matching 12 bases. The CDR3 totals 14 residues. Germline V gene lookup returns CDR1 LGHNT and CDR2 FRNRAP. V lost 6 bases and J lost 10; bases outside the gene matches: 7. CDR3 loop: CASGPSGGVGEQFF. For the CDR3, the DNA is TGTGCTAGTGGCCCTAGCGGGGGGGTAGGCGAGCAGTTCTTC.

The CDR3 spells CASSYESTSTDTQYF. In nucleotides, the CDR3 is TGTGCCAGCAGTTACGAGTCTACTAGCACAGATACGCAGTATTTT. V gene TRBV6-2 or TRBV6-3 combines with J gene TRBJ2-3; D is ambiguous. The CDR3 covers 15 residues. The germline V and J ends were trimmed by 2 bases and 0 bases, with 9 bases remaining between them. The germline V gene has CDR1 MNHEY and CDR2 SVGEGT.

This clonotype occurred many times. This chain uses TRBV27 with TRBJ1-5; D might be TRBD1 (5 bases). Trimming removed 6 bases from V and 2 bases from J, with 20 bases in between. Germline V lookup: CDR1 MNHEY, CDR2 SMNVEV (reference sequence). This CDR3 contains 17 residues. This CDR3 reads CASSRGGFREGNQPQHF. DNA of the CDR3: TGTGCCAGCAGCCGGGGGGGTTTTCGAGAGGGCAATCAGCCCCAGCATTTT.

This clonotype was detected ten times or more. The V gene is TRBV10-3, the J gene TRBJ2-1; perhaps D is TRBD1 or TRBD2 (6 bases each). Between the trimmed V and J ends, which lost 4 bases and 8 bases, there was a span of 15 bases. CDR3 length: 14 amino acids. Germline loops: CDR1 ENHRY, CDR2 SYGVKD. The CDR3 region is CAISAPPGADEQFF. The CDR3 DNA is TGTGCCATCAGTGCCCCCCCGGGGGCAGATGAGCAGTTCTTC.

The rearrangement uses TRBV4-3 and TRBJ2-7, with a weak D call TRBD1 (6 bases). V was pared by 0 bases and J by 2 bases, with 8 bases between. This CDR3 spans 14 amino acids. The germline V gene has CDR1 LGHNA and CDR2 YSLEER. In DNA form, the CDR3 reads TGCGCCAGCAGCCAAGAGTGGGACACCTACGAGCAGTACTTC. It translates to CASSQEWDTYEQYF.

This clonotype was observed many times. The V and J genes are TRBV11-2 and TRBJ2-3, with 7 bases lining up with TRBD2. With V trimmed by 3 bases and J by 5 bases, 29 bases remained unmatched. The germline CDR1 and CDR2 sequences are SGHAT and FQNNGV. This CDR3 comprises 22 residues. CDR3 bases: TGTGCCAGCAGCTTTTCCCCGCTTTCAGGGCCTAGCGCCGACACGGGGGGAGATACGCAGTATTTT. It yields the protein CASSFSPLSGPSADTGGDTQYF.